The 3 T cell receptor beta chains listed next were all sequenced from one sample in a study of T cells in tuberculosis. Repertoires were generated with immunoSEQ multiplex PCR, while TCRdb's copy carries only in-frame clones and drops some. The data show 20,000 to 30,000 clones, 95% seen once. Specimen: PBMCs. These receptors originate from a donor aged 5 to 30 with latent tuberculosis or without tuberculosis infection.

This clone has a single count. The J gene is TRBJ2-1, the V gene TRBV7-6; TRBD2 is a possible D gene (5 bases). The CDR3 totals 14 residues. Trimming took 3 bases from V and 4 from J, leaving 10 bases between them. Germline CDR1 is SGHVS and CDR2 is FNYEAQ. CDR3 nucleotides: TGTGCCAGCAGCTTGCCAGGACTTTACAATGAGCAGTTCTTC. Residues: CASSLPGLYNEQFF.

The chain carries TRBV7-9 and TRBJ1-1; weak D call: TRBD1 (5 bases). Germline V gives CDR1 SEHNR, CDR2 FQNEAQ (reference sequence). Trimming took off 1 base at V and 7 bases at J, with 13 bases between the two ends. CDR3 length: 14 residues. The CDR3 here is CASSLGDSRVEAFF. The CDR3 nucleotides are TGTGCCAGCAGCTTAGGAGACAGTAGGGTTGAAGCTTTCTTT.

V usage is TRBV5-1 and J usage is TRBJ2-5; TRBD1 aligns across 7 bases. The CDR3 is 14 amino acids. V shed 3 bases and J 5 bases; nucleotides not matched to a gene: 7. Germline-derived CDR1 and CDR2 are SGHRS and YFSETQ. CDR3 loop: CASSSRQGGETQYF. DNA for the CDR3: TGCGCCAGCAGCTCCAGACAGGGCGGGGAGACCCAGTACTTC.